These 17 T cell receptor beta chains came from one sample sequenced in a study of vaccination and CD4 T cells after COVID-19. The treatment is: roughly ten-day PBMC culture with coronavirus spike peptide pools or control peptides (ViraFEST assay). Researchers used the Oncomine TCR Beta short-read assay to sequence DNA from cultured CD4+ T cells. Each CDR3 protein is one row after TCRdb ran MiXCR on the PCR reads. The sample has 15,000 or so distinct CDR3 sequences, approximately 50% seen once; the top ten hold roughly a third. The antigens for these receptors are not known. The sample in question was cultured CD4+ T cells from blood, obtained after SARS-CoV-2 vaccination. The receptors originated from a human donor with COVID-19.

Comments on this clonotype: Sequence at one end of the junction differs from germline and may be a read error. The CDR3: CASSEQGIYEQYF. CDR3 sequence (DNA): TGTGCCAGCAGTGAACAGGGTATCTACGAGCAGTACTTC. The chain is built from TRBV10-3 and TRBJ2-7, with D possibly being TRBD1 (6 bases). The CDR3 totals 13 residues. Germline CDR1 reads ENHRY; CDR2 reads SYGVKD.

CDR3 coding DNA: TGTGCCAGCAGTGAGGCTTCACCCCTCCACTTT. Amino acids: CASSEASPLHF. J is TRBJ1-6 and V is TRBV2; D is uncertain. The CDR3 runs to 11 residues. Trimming shortened V by 3 bases and J by 9 bases, and 3 bases separated the two germline ends. Germline V gene lookup returns CDR1 SNHLY and CDR2 FYNNEI.

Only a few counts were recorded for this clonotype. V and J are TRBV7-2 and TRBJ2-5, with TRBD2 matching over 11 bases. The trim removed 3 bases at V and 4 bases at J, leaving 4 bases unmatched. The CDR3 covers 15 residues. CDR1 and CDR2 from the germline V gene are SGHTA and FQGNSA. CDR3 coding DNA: TGTGCCAGCAGCTTTCCGACTAGCGGGGTAGAGACCCAGTACTTC. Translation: CASSFPTSGVETQYF.

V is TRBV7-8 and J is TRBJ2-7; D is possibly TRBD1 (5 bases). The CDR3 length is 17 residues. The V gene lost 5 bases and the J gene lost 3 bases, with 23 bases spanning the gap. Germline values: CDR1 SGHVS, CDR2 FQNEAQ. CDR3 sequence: CASSPRIDRSDDYEQYF. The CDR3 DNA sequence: TGTGCCAGCAGCCCCCGAATCGACAGATCGGATGACTACGAGCAGTACTTC.

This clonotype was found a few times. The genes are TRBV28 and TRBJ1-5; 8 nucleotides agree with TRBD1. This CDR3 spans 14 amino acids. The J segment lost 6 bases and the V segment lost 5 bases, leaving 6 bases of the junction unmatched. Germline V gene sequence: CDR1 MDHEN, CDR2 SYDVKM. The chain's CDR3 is CASSLGTGGQPQHF. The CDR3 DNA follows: TGTGCCAGCAGTCTGGGGACAGGAGGTCAGCCCCAGCATTTT.

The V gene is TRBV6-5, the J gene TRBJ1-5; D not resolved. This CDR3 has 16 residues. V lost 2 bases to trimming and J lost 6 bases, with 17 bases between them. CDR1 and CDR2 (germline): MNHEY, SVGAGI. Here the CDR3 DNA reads TGTGCCAGCAGTTACAGCCGAATTGGGTGGGTTCAGCCCCAGCATTTT. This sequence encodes CASSYSRIGWVQPQHF.

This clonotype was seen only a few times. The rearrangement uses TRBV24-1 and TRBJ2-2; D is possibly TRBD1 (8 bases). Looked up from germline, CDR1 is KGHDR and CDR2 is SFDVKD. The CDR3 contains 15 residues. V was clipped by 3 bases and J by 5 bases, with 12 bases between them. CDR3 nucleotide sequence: TGTGCCACCAGTGATACAGGGGGGGAAACCGGGGAGCTGTTTTTT. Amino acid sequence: CATSDTGGETGELFF.

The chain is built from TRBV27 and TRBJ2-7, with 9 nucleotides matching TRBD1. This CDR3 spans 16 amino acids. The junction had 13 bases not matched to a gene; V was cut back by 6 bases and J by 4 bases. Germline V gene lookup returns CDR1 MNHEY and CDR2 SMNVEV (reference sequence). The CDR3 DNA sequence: TGTGCCAGCAGGCGGACCCCGGGACAGGGCACTTACGAGCAGTACTTC. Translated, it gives CASRRTPGQGTYEQYF.

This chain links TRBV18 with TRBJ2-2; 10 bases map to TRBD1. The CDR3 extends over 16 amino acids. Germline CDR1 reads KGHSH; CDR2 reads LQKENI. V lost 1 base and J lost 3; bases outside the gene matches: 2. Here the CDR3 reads CASSPLGQGHTGELFF. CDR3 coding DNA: TGTGCCAGCTCACCACTGGGACAGGGGCACACCGGGGAGCTGTTTTTT.

In DNA form, the CDR3 reads TGTGCCAGCAGTGAACTGGGTATGGGGTATCAGCCCCAGCATTTT. Translated, it gives CASSELGMGYQPQHF. The chain has TRBV6-1 and TRBJ1-5; D remains unclear. V lost 2 bases to trimming and J lost 5 bases, with 13 bases between them. Germline lookup yields CDR1 MNHNS and CDR2 SASEGT. This CDR3 spans 15 amino acids.

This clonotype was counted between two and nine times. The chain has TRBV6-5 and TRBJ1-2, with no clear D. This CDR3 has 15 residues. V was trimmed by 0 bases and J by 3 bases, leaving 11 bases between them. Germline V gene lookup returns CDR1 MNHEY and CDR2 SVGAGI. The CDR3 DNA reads TGTGCCAGCAGTTACTCTTTAAATAGGGACTATGGCTACACCTTC. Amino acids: CASSYSLNRDYGYTF.

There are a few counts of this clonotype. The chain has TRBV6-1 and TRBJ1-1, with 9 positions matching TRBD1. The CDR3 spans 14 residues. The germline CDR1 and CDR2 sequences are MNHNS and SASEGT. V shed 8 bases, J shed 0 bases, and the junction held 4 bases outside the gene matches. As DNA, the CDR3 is TGTGCCAGCGCCGGGACAGGGATGAACACTGAAGCTTTCTTT. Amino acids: CASAGTGMNTEAFF.

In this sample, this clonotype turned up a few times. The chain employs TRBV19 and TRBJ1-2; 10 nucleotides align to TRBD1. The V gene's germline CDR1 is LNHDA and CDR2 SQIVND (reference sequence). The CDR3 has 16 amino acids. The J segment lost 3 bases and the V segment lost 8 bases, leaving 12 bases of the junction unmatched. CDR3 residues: CASSPGQGPGDYGYTF. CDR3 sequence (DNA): TGTGCCAGTTCACCGGGACAGGGGCCAGGGGACTATGGCTACACCTTC.

The DNA for the CDR3 is TGTGCCAGCAGCGCGAGACTAGCGGGGGCCCTTAACACCGGGGAGCTGTTTTTT. This codes for CASSARLAGALNTGELFF. The rearrangement links TRBV6-4 to TRBJ2-2, with 12 bases matching TRBD2. With V trimmed by 6 bases and J by 2 bases, 10 bases remained unmatched. The germline CDR1 and CDR2 sequences are MRHNA and SNTAGT. CDR3 size: 18 residues.

This CDR3 is CASSWTRDRVVETQYF. The CDR3 DNA is TGTGCCAGCAGCTGGACCCGGGACAGGGTGGTGGAGACCCAGTACTTC. The chain joins TRBV7-9 to TRBJ2-5, with 9 bases fitting TRBD1. After removal of 4 bases from V and 5 bases from J, the junction contained 11 bases not matched to a gene. This CDR3 is built from 16 residues. Germline V gene sequence: CDR1 SEHNR, CDR2 FQNEAQ (reference sequence).

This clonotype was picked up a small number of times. In DNA form, the CDR3 reads TGTGCCAGCAGTGAAACGAGACGCACTGAAGCTTTCTTT. It codes for CASSETRRTEAFF. The chain employs TRBV6-1 and TRBJ1-1, with D uncertain. Germline CDR1 reads MNHNS; CDR2 reads SASEGT. The germline V and J ends were trimmed by 2 bases and 4 bases, with 8 bases remaining between them. There are 13 residues in the CDR3.

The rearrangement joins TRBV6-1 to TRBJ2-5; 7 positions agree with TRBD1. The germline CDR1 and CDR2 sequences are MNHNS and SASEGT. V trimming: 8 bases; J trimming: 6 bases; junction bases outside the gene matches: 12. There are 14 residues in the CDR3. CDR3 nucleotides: TGTGCCAGCGCAGTGAGACAGGGTAGAAAGACCCAGTACTTC. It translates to CASAVRQGRKTQYF.